Reported below is one TCR beta chain. No antigen is known for it. The record originates from a study of monozygotic twins with inflammatory bowel disease. Study-wide findings and caveats: Healthy co-twins had higher TCRbeta inverse Simpson diversity than their IBD twins.

The UMIs carried a 6-nucleotide sample barcode, and they were added by template switching. Two rounds of nested PCR, of 16 and 9 cycles, were run on TCRalpha and TCRbeta cDNA. TCRdb reanalyzed the 5' RACE reads, giving one entry per CDR3 protein sequence and no DNA. The table counts around 380,000 distinct CDR3 sequences; approximately 2.3% lies in the top ten. The CDR3 covers 14 residues. The germline V gene has CDR1 MNHNS and CDR2 SASEGT. This chain connects TRBV6-1 to TRBJ1-5; the TCRdb D gene call, TRBD1, has no DNA to confirm it. This clonotype was obtained from a human donor with ulcerative colitis or Crohn's disease, or a healthy co-twin of an affected twin (not recorded which). Sample: blood. CDR3 loop: CASRPGQINQPQHF.